Shown below are 20 T cell receptor beta chains from a single sample sequenced in a study of regulatory T cells in long-lasting Graves disease. Library construction for TCR beta used iRepertoire HTBI primers and Arm-PCR of CDR3 regions. One entry per CDR3 protein, called by TCRdb with MiXCR from the multiplex PCR reads. Of a few hundred thousand distinct CDR3 sequences detected, about 19% appear once; the ten largest clones hold around 11%. Stated time point: newly diagnosed GD, antithyroid drugs for less than 3 months. Isolated PBMC RNA provided the starting material for the TCR library. The same data also went into a second study, on T cells in Graves' hyperthyroidism and ophthalmopathy.

Specimen: peripheral blood mononuclear cells (PBMCs), collected at new diagnosis, from a patient treated with antithyroid drugs. These receptors originate from a woman in her twenties or thirties with Graves disease.

Comment on this clonotype: A far larger clone lies a single base away; this is likely a read error. The chain recombines TRBV6-1 with TRBJ2-3; no clear D gene. The CDR3 covers 12 residues. Trimming pared 3 bases from V and 5 bases from J, leaving 6 bases between. Germline V gene data show CDR1 as MNHNS and CDR2 as SASEGT. In DNA, the CDR3 is TGTGCCAGCAGTGACTTCAGAGATACGCAGTATTTT. Translation: CASSDFRDTQYF.

This chain links TRBV14 with TRBJ2-5, with D perhaps matching TRBD1 or TRBD2 (6 bases each). The length of the CDR3 is 16 residues. Looked up from germline, CDR1 is SGHDN and CDR2 is FVKESK. The V and J ends lost 0 bases and 5 bases respectively, with 16 bases between them. CDR3 in DNA: TGTGCCAGCAGCCAAGATCGAGGGGGGATCGGCGAGACCCAGTACTTC. Translated, it gives CASSQDRGGIGETQYF. The variable domain in full, completed from reference TRBV14 and TRBJ2-5, reads EAGVTQFPSHSVIEKGQTVTLRCDPISGHDNLYWYRRVMGKEIKFLLHFVKESKQDESGMPNNRFLAERTGGTYSTLKVQPAELEDSGVYFCASSQDRGGIGETQYFGPGTRLLVL.

This clonotype appeared many times. The chain carries TRBV12-3 or TRBV12-4 and TRBJ2-7; 8 bases agree with TRBD1. J gave up 4 bases and V 5 bases, and 16 bases lay outside the gene matches. The CDR3 has 17 amino acids. CDR3 in DNA: TGTGCCAGCAGTCTAATCACAGGGGGATTTAGGAGGTACGAGCAGTACTTC. As protein: CASSLITGGFRRYEQYF.

This clonotype occurred many times. The V gene is TRBV20-1, the J gene TRBJ1-1; D is unclear. Trimming pared 3 bases from V and 8 bases from J, leaving 7 bases between. There are 10 residues in the CDR3. Germline V gene sequence: CDR1 DFQATT, CDR2 SNEGSKA (reference sequence). CDR3 sequence: CSARPAEAFF. The CDR3 DNA sequence: TGCAGTGCTAGGCCGGCCGAAGCTTTCTTT.

At least ten counts were recorded for this clonotype. The chain recombines TRBV19 with TRBJ2-1; the match to TRBD1 covers 12 bases. V was clipped by 6 bases and J by 7 bases; unmatched bases: 7. The CDR3 length is 15 residues. Germline V gene lookup returns CDR1 LNHDA and CDR2 SQIVND (reference sequence). The CDR3 bases are TGTGCCAGTAGCTGGGGACAGGGGGCGAGGAATGAGCAGTTCTTC. Its protein product is CASSWGQGARNEQFF.

This clonotype was recorded many times. The chain links TRBV9 to TRBJ1-5, with a possible D match to TRBD1 (6 bases). Per the germline V gene, CDR1 is SGDLS and CDR2 is YYNGEE. The CDR3 is 15 amino acids. Trimming pared 0 bases from V and 4 bases from J, leaving 11 bases between. The CDR3 nucleotides read TGTGCCAGCAGCGTAGGAGGGGGGGGGAATCAGCCCCAGCATTTT. Amino acid sequence: CASSVGGGGNQPQHF.

This clonotype was counted many times. This rearrangement joins TRBV13 to TRBJ2-7; D is uncertain. V lost 3 bases and J lost 2, with 14 bases in between. CDR1 and CDR2 from the germline V gene are PRHDT and FYEKMQ (reference sequence). The CDR3 has 15 residues. The CDR3 nucleotides read TGTGCCAGCAGCTTCGTTGCGTCGCCGACCTACGAGCAGTACTTC. It specifies CASSFVASPTYEQYF.

This clonotype has at least ten counts. V gene TRBV7-9 combines with J gene TRBJ1-2, with a tentative D call TRBD1 (5 bases). The CDR3 runs 17 residues. Between the trimmed V and J ends, which lost 5 bases and 4 bases, there was a span of 23 bases. Per germline, CDR1 SEHNR and CDR2 FQNEAQ (reference sequence). The CDR3 reads CASSPRGSGNFGYGYTF. As DNA, the CDR3 is TGTGCCAGCAGCCCACGGGGTTCAGGGAACTTTGGCTATGGCTACACCTTC.

This clonotype appeared many times. The CDR3 here is CASSGDRPNSPLHF. The CDR3 DNA reads as TGTGCCAGCAGTGGCGACAGGCCAAATTCACCCCTCCACTTT. The chain combines TRBV2 with TRBJ1-6; D is possibly TRBD1 (6 bases). Trimming took 4 bases from V and 7 from J, leaving 11 bases between them. This CDR3 region has 14 residues. Germline loops: CDR1 SNHLY, CDR2 FYNNEI. The complete variable domain, with remaining parts taken from reference TRBV2 and TRBJ1-6, reads EPEVTQTPSHQVTQMGQEVILRCVPISNHLYFYWYRQILGQKVEFLVSFYNNEISEKSEIFDDQFSVERPDGSNFTLKIRSTKLEDSAMYFCASSGDRPNSPLHFGNGTRLTVT.

The sample holds many counts of this clonotype. The chain links TRBV5-6 to TRBJ1-2; no definite D call. Germline-derived CDR1 and CDR2 are SGHDT and YYEEEE. The V and J ends lost 4 bases and 4 bases respectively, with 14 bases between them. CDR3 length equals 14 residues. The CDR3, as DNA: TGTGCCAGCAGCCTCGGCCAGGTCCTCTATGGCTACACCTTC. Its translation: CASSLGQVLYGYTF.

The genes are TRBV28 and TRBJ1-5; possibly TRBD1 for D (5 bases). The CDR3 contains 13 residues. V lost 3 bases and J lost 6, with 9 bases in between. Germline lookup yields CDR1 MDHEN and CDR2 SYDVKM. CDR3 amino acids: CASSLSRVQPQHF. In DNA, the CDR3 is TGTGCCAGCAGTTTGTCCAGGGTTCAGCCCCAGCATTTT.

The table lists this clonotype with many counts. The chain joins TRBV6-1 to TRBJ1-2; D is unresolved. There are 15 residues in the CDR3. CDR1 is MNHNS, CDR2 SASEGT, per germline. V was trimmed by 3 bases and J by 0 bases, leaving 11 bases between them. CDR3 DNA sequence: TGTGCCAGCAGTGAGCCGGGCCGCGCTAACTATGGCTACACCTTC. Residues: CASSEPGRANYGYTF.

This clonotype was recorded many times. The genes are TRBV7-2 and TRBJ2-7; tentatively, D is TRBD1 (6 bases). V dropped 5 bases and J dropped 4 bases, with 12 bases sitting between them. The CDR3 spans 13 residues. Germline CDR1 reads SGHTA; CDR2 reads FQGNSA. Here the CDR3 reads CASSQLDRYEQYF. The CDR3 DNA is TGTGCCAGCAGCCAACTTGACAGGTACGAGCAGTACTTC.

This clonotype came up many times. The CDR3 protein is CASRDNYEQYF. The CDR3 DNA is TGTGCCAGCAGGGACAACTACGAGCAGTACTTC. J is TRBJ2-7 and V is TRBV6-2 or TRBV6-3, with D maybe TRBD1 (5 bases). There are 11 residues in the CDR3. V was pared by 6 bases and J by 3 bases, with 6 bases between. Germline loops: CDR1 MNHEY, CDR2 SVGEGT.

The V and J genes are TRBV11-2 and TRBJ2-1; D uncertain. CDR1 SGHAT and CDR2 FQNNGV come from the germline V gene. CDR3 length: 16 amino acids. Trimming stripped 0 bases from V and 13 bases from J, with 22 bases between. Here the CDR3 DNA reads TGTGCCAGCAGCTTAGACAGTAGGTCCGCGACAAGAGTTCAGTTCTTC. Translation: CASSLDSRSATRVQFF.

This chain connects TRBV12-3 or TRBV12-4 to TRBJ2-2; either TRBD1 or TRBD2 may fit D (5 bases each). Trimming took 7 bases from V and 6 from J, leaving 9 bases between them. The CDR3 has 12 amino acids. The CDR3 loop reads CASIMGAGELFF. In nucleotides, the CDR3 is TGTGCCAGCATTATGGGGGCCGGGGAGCTGTTTTTT.

This clonotype was counted only a few times. A single base separates this from a much larger clone, so it may be a read error. The V call is TRBV6-5, the J call TRBJ2-2, with D tentatively TRBD2 (5 bases). This CDR3 has 14 residues. Germline CDR1 and CDR2: MNHEY and SVGAGI. The CDR3, as DNA: TGTGCCAGCAGTTCGCCGTCTTACACCGGGGAGCCGTTTTTT. Translated, it gives CASSSPSYTGEPFF.

The rearrangement links TRBV2 to TRBJ2-3; 10 nucleotides match TRBD2. V lost 6 bases and J lost 2; bases outside the gene matches: 5. The germline V gene encodes CDR1 SNHLY and CDR2 FYNNEI. The CDR3 spans 15 residues. CDR3 sequence: CASRPGLAPTDTQYF. CDR3 in DNA: TGTGCCAGCAGACCGGGACTAGCGCCCACAGATACGCAGTATTTT.

This clonotype has at least ten counts. This may be a read error, as it is one base from a much larger clone. This chain links TRBV11-2 with TRBJ2-7; 8 bases align to TRBD1. The ends lost 6 bases at V and 2 bases at J; junction bases unmatched: 0. The germline V gene has CDR1 SGHAT and CDR2 FQNNGV. The CDR3 consists of 12 residues. The CDR3 DNA reads TGTGCCAGCAGGGACAGGGCCTACGAGCAGTACTTC. Translation: CASRDRAYEQYF.

This clonotype was observed many times. This rearrangement joins TRBV28 to TRBJ1-4; 10 bases match TRBD1. The CDR3 length is 14 residues. Germline values: CDR1 MDHEN, CDR2 SYDVKM. Unmatched junction bases numbered 5, after V lost 5 bases and J lost 8 bases. The CDR3 bases are TGTGCCAGCAGTCAGACAGGGGGCAGGGAAAAACTGTTTTTT. This translates into CASSQTGGREKLFF.